The clone carrying this TCR beta chain was observed a handful of times. The sample comes from a study of T cells after yellow fever vaccination. Trimming shortened V by 1 base and J by 4 bases, and 11 bases separated the two germline ends. The CDR3 covers 15 residues. CDR1 LGHNA and CDR2 YSLEER come from the germline V gene. A single record per CDR3 protein comes from TCRdb applying MiXCR to the 5' RACE reads. Among tens of thousands of distinct CDR3 sequences, more than 5.5% were seen once, and the ten largest hold roughly 30%. Sequencing used CD8+ T cells sorted from PBMCs, obtained roughly 10 days after the first yellow fever vaccination. The chain joins TRBV4-3 to TRBJ2-1, with D perhaps given as TRBD1 or TRBD2 (5 bases each). This receptor was identified in a man younger than 35 who received the YFV17D yellow fever vaccine. The CDR3 coding sequence is TGCGCCAGCAGCCAAGGAGGGGCCCGATACAATGAGCAGTTCTTC. Amino acid sequence: CASSQGGARYNEQFF.